Sequencing of this T cell receptor beta chain was carried out in a study of cytomegalovirus exposure and HLA in healthy donors. Broader study findings: In vitro checks showed that three CMV-associated chains really do target CMV antigens. Productive status was seen about 90% or about 30% of the time for most TCR beta V segments in an earlier analysis.

As for this clone: Its matching antigen is unknown.

Germline assignment: CDR1 SGHTA and CDR2 FQGNSA. Trimming removed 5 bases from V and 2 bases from J, with 9 bases in between. The CDR3 runs 13 residues. Primers: 60 Vbeta forward and 13 Jbeta reverse. Only in-frame clones appear in the TCRdb table, and some are missing; sequencing was by immunoSEQ multiplex PCR. Of about 130,000 clones detected, 80% appear once; the ten largest clones hold around 10%. Sequenced: PBMCs. The chain carries TRBV7-2 and TRBJ1-2, with TRBD1 as a possible D gene (6 bases). This clonotype was obtained from a man younger than 45 in good health and CMV-seropositive. Here the CDR3 reads CASSHDRNYGYTF. CDR3 sequence (DNA): TGTGCCAGCAGCCATGACAGGAACTATGGCTACACCTTC.